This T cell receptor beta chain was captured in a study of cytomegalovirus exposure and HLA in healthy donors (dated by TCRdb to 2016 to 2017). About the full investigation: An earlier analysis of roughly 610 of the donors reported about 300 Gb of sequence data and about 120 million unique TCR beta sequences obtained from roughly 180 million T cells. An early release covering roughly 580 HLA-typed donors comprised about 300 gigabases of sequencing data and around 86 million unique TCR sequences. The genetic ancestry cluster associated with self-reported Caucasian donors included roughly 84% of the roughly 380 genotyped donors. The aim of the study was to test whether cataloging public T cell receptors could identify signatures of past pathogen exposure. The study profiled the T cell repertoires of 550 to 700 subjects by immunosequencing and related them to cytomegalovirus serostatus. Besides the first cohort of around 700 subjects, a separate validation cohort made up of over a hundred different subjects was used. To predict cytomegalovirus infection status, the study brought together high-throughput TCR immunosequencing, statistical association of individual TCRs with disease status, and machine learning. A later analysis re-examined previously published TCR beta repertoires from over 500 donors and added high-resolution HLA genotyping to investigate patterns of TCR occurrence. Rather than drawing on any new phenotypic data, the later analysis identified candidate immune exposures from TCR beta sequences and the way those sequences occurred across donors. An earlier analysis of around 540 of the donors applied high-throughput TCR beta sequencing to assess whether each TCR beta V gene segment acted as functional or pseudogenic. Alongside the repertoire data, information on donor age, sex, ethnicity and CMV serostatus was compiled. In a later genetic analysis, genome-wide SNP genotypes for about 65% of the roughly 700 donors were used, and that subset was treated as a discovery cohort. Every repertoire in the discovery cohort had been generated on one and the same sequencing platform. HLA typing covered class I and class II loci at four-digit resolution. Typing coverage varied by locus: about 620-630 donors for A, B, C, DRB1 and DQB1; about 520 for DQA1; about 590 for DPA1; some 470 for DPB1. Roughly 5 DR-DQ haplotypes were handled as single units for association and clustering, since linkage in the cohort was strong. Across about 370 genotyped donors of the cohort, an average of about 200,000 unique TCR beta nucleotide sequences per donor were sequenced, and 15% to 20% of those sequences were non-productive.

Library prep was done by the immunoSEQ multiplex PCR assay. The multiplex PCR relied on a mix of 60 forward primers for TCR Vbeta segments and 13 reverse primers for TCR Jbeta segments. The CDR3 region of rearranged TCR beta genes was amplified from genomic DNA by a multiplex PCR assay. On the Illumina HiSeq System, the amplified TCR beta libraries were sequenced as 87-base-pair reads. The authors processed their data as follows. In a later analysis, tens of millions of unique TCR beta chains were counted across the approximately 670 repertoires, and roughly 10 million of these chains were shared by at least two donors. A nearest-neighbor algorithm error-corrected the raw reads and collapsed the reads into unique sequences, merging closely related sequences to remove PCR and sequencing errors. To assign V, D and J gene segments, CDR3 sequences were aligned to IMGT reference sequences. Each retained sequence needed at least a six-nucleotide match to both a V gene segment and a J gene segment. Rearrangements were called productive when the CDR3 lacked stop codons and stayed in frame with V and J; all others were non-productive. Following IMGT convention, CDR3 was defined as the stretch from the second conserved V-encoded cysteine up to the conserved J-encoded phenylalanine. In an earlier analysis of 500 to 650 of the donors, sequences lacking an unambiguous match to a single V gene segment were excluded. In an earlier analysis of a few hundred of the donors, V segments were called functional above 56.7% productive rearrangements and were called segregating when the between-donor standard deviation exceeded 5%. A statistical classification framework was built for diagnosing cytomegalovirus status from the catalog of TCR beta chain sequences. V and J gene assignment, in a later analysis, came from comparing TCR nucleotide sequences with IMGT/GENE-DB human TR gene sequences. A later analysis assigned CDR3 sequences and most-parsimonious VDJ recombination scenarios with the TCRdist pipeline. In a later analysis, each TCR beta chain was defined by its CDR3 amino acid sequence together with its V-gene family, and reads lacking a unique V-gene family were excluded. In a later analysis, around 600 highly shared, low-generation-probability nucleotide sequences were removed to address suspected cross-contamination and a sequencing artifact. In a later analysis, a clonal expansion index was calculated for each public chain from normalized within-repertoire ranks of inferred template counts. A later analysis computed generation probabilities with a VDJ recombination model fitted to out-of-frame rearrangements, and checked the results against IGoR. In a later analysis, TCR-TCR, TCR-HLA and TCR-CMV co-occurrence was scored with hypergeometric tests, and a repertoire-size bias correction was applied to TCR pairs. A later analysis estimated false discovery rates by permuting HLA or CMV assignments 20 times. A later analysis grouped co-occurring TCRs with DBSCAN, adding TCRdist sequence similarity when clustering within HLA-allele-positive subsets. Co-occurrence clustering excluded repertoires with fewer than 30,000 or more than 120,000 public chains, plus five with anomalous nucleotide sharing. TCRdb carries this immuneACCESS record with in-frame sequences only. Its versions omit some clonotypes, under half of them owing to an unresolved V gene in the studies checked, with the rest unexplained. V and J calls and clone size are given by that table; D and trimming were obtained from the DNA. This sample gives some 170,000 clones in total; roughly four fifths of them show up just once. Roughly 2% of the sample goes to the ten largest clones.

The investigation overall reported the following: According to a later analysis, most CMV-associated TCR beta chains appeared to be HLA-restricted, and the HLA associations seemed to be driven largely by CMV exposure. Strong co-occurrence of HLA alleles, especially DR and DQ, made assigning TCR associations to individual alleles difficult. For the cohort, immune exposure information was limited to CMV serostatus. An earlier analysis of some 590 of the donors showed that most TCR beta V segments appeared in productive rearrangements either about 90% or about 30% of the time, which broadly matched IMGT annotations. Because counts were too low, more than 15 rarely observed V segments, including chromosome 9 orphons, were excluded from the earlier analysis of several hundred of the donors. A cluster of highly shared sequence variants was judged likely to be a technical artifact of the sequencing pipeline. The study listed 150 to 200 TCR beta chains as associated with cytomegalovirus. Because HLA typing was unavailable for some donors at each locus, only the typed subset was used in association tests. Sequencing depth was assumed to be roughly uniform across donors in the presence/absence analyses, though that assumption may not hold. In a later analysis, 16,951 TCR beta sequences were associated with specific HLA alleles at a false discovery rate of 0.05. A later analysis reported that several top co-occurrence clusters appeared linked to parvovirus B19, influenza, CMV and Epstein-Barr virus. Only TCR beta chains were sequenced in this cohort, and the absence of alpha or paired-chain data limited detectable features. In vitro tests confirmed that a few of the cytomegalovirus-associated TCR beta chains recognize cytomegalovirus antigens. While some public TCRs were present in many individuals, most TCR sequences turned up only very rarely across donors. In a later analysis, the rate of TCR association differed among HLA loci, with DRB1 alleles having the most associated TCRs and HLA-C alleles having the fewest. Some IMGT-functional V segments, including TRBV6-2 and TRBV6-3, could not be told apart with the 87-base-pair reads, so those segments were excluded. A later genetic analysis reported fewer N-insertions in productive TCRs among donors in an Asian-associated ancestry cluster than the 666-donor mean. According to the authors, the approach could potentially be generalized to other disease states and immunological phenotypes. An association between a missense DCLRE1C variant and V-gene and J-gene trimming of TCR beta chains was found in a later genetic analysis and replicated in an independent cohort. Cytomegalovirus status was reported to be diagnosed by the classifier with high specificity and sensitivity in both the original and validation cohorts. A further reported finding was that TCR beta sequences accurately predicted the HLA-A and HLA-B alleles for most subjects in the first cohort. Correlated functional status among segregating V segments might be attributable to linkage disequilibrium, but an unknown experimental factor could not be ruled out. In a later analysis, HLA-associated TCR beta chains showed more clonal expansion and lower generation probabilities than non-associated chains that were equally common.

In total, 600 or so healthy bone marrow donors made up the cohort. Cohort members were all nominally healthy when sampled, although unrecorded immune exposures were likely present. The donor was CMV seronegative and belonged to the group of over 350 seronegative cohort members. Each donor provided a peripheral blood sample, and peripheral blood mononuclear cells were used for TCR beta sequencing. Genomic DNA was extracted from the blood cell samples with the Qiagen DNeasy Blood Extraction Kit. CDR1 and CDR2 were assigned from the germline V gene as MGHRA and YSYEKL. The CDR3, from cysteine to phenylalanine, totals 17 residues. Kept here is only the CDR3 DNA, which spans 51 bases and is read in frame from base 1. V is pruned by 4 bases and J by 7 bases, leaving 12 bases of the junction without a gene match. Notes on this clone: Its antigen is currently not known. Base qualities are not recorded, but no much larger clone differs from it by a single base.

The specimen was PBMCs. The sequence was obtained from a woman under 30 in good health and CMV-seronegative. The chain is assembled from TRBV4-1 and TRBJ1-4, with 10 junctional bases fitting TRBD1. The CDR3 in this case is CASSPVPGQGWGEKLFF. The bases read TGCGCCAGCAGCCCAGTCCCGGGACAGGGGTGGGGTGAAAAACTGTTTTTT.